These T cell receptor beta chains were read from a single sample in a study of cytomegalovirus exposure and HLA in healthy donors. The data were produced by immunoSEQ multiplex PCR, yet TCRdb's version contains in-frame clones alone and is incomplete. The sample holds around 100,000 clones; about 80% are singletons and the top ten take roughly 3.7%. The sequenced sample consisted of PBMCs. The receptors were gathered from a female donor in good health and CMV-seropositive. Both conserved end residues are part of each CDR3. The D gene is left open where the match is weak. Size is omitted from some rows. Given values are once, few, many or a class for expanded clones.

TRBV30	NA	TRBJ1-3	NA	CAWSVSSGNTIYF	TGTGCCTGGAGTGTGTCTAGCGGAAACACCATATATTTT
TRBV30	NA	TRBJ2-3	NA	CAWTGGITDTQYF	TGTGCCTGGACAGGGGGGATCACAGATACGCAGTATTTT
TRBV5-1	NA	TRBJ2-7	NA	CASSSHGSSYEQYF	TGCGCCAGCAGCTCCCATGGTAGCTCCTACGAGCAGTACTTC
TRBV7-8	TRBD2	TRBJ2-7	few	CASGGTSGMGTYEQYF	TGTGCCAGCGGCGGGACTAGCGGGATGGGGACCTACGAGCAGTACTTC
TRBV4-2	TRBD1	TRBJ1-2	NA	CASSQDGTGGDYGYTF	TGTGCCAGCAGCCAAGACGGGACAGGGGGCGACTATGGCTACACCTTC
TRBV7-9	TRBD2	TRBJ2-3	NA	CASSLVALADTDTQYF	TGTGCCAGCAGCTTAGTGGCACTAGCGGACACAGATACGCAGTATTTT
TRBV19	NA	TRBJ1-1	NA	CASRGQGMNTEAFF	TGTGCCAGTAGGGGCCAGGGGATGAACACTGAAGCTTTCTTT
TRBV6-6	NA	TRBJ1-4	NA	CASSPTGGGENEKLFF	TGTGCCAGCAGCCCAACGGGAGGGGGTGAGAATGAAAAACTGTTTTTT
TRBV7-2	NA	TRBJ2-1	NA	CASSSSWGRGPLNEQFF	TGTGCCAGCAGCTCCTCCTGGGGGCGGGGGCCTCTCAATGAGCAGTTCTTC
TRBV6-4	NA	TRBJ2-3	NA	CASSDWAGPTDTQYF	TGTGCCAGCAGTGATTGGGCAGGGCCCACAGATACGCAGTATTTT
TRBV20-1	NA	TRBJ2-7	NA	CSAKRGEQYF	TGCAGTGCTAAACGCGGGGAGCAGTACTTC
TRBV7-2	NA	TRBJ1-3	NA	CASSLVGAHSGNTIYF	TGTGCCAGCAGCTTAGTAGGGGCCCACTCTGGAAACACCATATATTTT
TRBV4-2	NA	TRBJ1-4	NA	CASSQGSGREKLFF	TGTGCCAGCAGCCAAGGGAGTGGTCGCGAAAAACTGTTTTTT
TRBV9	TRBD2	TRBJ2-5	NA	CASSVRGGGALLQETQYF	TGTGCCAGCAGCGTCAGAGGCGGGGGGGCCCTTCTCCAAGAGACCCAGTACTTC
TRBV30	TRBD1	TRBJ2-7	NA	CAWGTGLYEQYF	TGTGCCTGGGGGACAGGCCTCTACGAGCAGTACTTC
TRBV7-2	TRBD2	TRBJ2-2	NA	CASSLKAGGNTGELFF	TGTGCCAGCAGCTTGAAGGCGGGGGGGAACACCGGGGAGCTGTTTTTT
TRBV5-1	NA	TRBJ2-1	NA	CASSSYNEQFF	TGCGCCAGCAGCTCATACAATGAGCAGTTCTTC
TRBV7-9	NA	TRBJ2-5	NA	CASSPPRMETQYF	TGTGCCAGCAGCCCGCCGCGTATGGAGACCCAGTACTTC
TRBV7-2	NA	TRBJ1-5	NA	CASSLARSNQPQHF	TGTGCCAGCAGCTTAGCGCGTAGCAATCAGCCCCAGCATTTT
TRBV5-4	TRBD1	TRBJ1-2	NA	CASSTGTGGYGYTF	TGTGCCAGCAGCACCGGGACAGGGGGGTATGGCTACACCTTC
TRBV27	TRBD2	TRBJ2-5	NA	CASIGGATQYF	TGTGCCAGCATCGGGGGGGCAACCCAGTACTTC
TRBV7-2	TRBD2	TRBJ2-5	NA	CASSFSLLAGGQETQYF	TGTGCCAGCAGCTTTTCCCTCCTAGCGGGAGGGCAAGAGACCCAGTACTTC
TRBV10-3	NA	TRBJ2-4	NA	CATAGTGKNIQYF	TGTGCCACAGCCGGGACTGGGAAAAACATTCAGTACTTC
TRBV6-5	TRBD2	TRBJ2-1	NA	CASRLAGGNEQFF	TGTGCCAGCAGACTAGCGGGGGGGAATGAGCAGTTCTTC
TRBV4-1	NA	TRBJ1-3	NA	CASSQDLRALRTIYF	TGCGCCAGCAGCCAAGATCTCAGGGCACTGCGCACCATATATTTT
TRBV10-1	NA	TRBJ1-1	NA	CASSSRALSTEAFF	TGCGCCAGCAGCTCCAGGGCCCTATCGACTGAAGCTTTCTTT
TRBV9	TRBD1	TRBJ1-1	once	CASSARQGTNTEAFF	TGTGCCAGCAGCGCCCGACAGGGGACAAACACTGAAGCTTTCTTT
TRBV29-1	NA	TRBJ2-6	few	CSVEGGSRSGANVLTF	TGCAGCGTTGAAGGGGGCAGCCGCTCTGGGGCCAACGTCCTGACTTTC
TRBV5-1	TRBD1	TRBJ1-1	once	CASSFGQGAVWNTEAFF	TGCGCCAGCAGCTTCGGACAGGGGGCGGTCTGGAACACTGAAGCTTTCTTT
TRBV7-2	TRBD2	TRBJ2-7	few	CASSLNPKNRGVNSYEQYF	TGTGCCAGCAGCTTAAACCCTAAGAATCGGGGGGTAAATTCCTACGAGCAGTACTTC
TRBV9	NA	TRBJ2-7	NA	CASSVAATPYEQYF	TGTGCCAGCAGCGTAGCTGCTACCCCCTACGAGCAGTACTTC
TRBV19	NA	TRBJ2-7	once	CASSIAGYEQYF	TGTGCCAGTAGTATCGCGGGCTACGAGCAGTACTTC
TRBV6-5	NA	TRBJ1-1	NA	CASSYRNRDTEAFF	TGTGCCAGCAGTTACCGAAACAGGGACACTGAAGCTTTCTTT
TRBV5-4	NA	TRBJ2-1	NA	CASSPRDFERRQFF	TGTGCCAGCAGCCCCAGGGACTTTGAGAGACGGCAGTTCTTC
TRBV5-6	NA	TRBJ2-1	NA	CASSLFREQFF	TGTGCCAGCAGCTTGTTCCGTGAGCAGTTCTTC
TRBV5-1	NA	TRBJ2-3	NA	CASSVRGGSTDTQYF	TGCGCCAGCAGCGTGAGGGGGGGAAGCACAGATACGCAGTATTTT
TRBV10-3	NA	TRBJ1-5	NA	CAIRSDRSFNQPQHF	TGTGCCATCCGCAGCGACAGGTCGTTCAATCAGCCCCAGCATTTT
TRBV4-1	NA	TRBJ1-1	NA	CASSQVDEGRVEAFF	TGCGCCAGCAGCCAAGTCGACGAGGGGAGGGTTGAAGCTTTCTTT